The present T cell receptor beta chain was sequenced within a study of Tregs in tolerant kidney transplant recipients. After roughly six days with irradiated graft donor PBMCs, CFSE-labeled recipient PBMCs were FACS-sorted. Repertoires were generated with immunoSEQ multiplex PCR, while TCRdb's copy carries only in-frame clones and drops some. The sample has 7,000 to 9,000 clones; about 35% are singletons. The CDR3 length is 14 residues. Germline CDR1 MNHEY, CDR2 SVGAGI. The junction had 7 bases not matched to a gene; V was cut back by 4 bases and J by 6 bases. This clone showed up just a few times. Its antigen is not identified. Study-wide points: Changing PCR primers prevented nucleotide comparison between some patients' samples.

The sequence was obtained from a human patient who received a combined kidney and bone marrow transplant. The chain uses TRBV6-5 and TRBJ1-2; TRBD1 agrees at 8 bases. The input for sequencing was CD8+ T cells from blood cultured with allogeneic cells, taken before the transplant. The CDR3 bases are TGTGCCAGCAGTTTCGATCCAGGGGGCGATGGCTACACCTTC. Encoded protein: CASSFDPGGDGYTF.